The T cell receptor beta chain under discussion was sequenced for a study of blood T cell repertoires in COVID-19. Study details: The analysed material was cDNA or gDNA that came from T cells, B-cell-depleted T cells, or PBMCs.

Trimming removed 1 base from V and 0 bases from J; junction bases left unmatched: 3. The CDR3 extends over 16 amino acids. Germline assignment: CDR1 SGHVS and CDR2 FNYEAQ. Methods used by the authors: Using reference gene primer amplification, nucleated cell counts were estimated. Method: immunoSEQ multiplex PCR; TCRdb's copy keeps in-frame clones and lacks some. The V and J calls and clone size were taken over from that table, and D and trimming were inferred from the DNA. The sample holds over 130,000 clones, approximately 80% seen once. This clone was seen a handful of times. This clonotype was obtained from a man in his 70s with acute or convalescent COVID-19. Sequencing used peripheral blood. The chain is built from TRBV7-6 and TRBJ1-3; TRBD1 matches at 7 bases. The CDR3 DNA reads as TGTGCCAGCAGCTTAGGAGGGGGCAACTCTGGAAACACCATATATTTT. Protein product: CASSLGGGNSGNTIYF.